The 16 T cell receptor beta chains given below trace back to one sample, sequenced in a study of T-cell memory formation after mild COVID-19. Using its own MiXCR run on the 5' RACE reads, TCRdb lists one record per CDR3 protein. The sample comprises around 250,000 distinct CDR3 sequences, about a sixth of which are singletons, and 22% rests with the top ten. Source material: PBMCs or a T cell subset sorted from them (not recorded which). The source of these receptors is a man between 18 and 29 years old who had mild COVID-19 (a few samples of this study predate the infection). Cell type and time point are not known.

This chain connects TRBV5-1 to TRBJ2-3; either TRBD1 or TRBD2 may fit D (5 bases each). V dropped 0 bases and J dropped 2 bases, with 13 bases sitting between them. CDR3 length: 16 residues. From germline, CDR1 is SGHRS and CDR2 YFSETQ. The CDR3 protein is CASSLGTYGATDTQYF. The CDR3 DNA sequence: TGCGCCAGCAGCTTGGGTACGTACGGGGCCACAGATACGCAGTATTTT.

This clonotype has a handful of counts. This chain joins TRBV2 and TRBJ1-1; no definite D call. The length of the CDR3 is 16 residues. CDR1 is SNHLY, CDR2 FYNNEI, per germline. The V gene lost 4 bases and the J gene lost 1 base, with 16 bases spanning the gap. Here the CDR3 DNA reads TGTGCCAGCAGTGGGTGGACGGGGTATGGGAACACTGAAGCTTTCTTT. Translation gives CASSGWTGYGNTEAFF.

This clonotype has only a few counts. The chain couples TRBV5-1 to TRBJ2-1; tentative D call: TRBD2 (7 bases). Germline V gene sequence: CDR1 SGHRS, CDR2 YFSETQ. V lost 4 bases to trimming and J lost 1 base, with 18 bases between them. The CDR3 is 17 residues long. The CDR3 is CASSPGFGGPSYNEQFF. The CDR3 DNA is TGCGCCAGCAGCCCGGGCTTCGGGGGGCCATCCTACAATGAGCAGTTCTTC.

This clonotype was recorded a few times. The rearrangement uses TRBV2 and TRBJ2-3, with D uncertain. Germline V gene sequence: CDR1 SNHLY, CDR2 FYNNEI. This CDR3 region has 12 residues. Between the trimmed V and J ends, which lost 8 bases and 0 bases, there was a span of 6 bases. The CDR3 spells CASDFSTDTQYF. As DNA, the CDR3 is TGTGCCAGCGATTTCAGCACAGATACGCAGTATTTT.

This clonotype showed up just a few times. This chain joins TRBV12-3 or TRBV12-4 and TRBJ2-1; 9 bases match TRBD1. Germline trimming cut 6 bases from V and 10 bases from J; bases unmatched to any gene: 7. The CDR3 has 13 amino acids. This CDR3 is CASSHGQGREQFF. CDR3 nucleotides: TGTGCCAGCAGCCACGGACAGGGGAGGGAGCAGTTCTTC.

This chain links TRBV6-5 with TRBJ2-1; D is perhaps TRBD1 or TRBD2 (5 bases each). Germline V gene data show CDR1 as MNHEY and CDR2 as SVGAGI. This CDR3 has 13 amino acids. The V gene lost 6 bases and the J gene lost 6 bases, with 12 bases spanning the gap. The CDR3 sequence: CASRRGFVNEQFF. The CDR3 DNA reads TGTGCCAGCAGGAGGGGTTTTGTCAATGAGCAGTTCTTC.

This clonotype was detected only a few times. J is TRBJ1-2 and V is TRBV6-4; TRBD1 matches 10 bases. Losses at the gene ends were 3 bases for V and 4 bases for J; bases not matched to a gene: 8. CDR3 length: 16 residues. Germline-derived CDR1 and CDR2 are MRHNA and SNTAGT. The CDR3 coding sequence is TGTGCCAGCAGTGAATTCTGGACAGGGGGAAGCTATGGCTACACCTTC. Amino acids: CASSEFWTGGSYGYTF.

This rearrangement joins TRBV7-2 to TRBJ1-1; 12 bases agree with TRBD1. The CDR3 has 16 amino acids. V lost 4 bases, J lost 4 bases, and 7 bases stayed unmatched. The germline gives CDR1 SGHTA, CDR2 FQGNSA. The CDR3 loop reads CASSSGTGGAPTEAFF. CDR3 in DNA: TGTGCCAGCAGCTCCGGGACAGGGGGCGCCCCCACTGAAGCTTTCTTT.

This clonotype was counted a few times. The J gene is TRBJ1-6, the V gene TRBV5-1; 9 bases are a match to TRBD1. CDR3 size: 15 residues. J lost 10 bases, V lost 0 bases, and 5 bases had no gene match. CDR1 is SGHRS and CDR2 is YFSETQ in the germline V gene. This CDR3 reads CASSLEQGASSPLHF. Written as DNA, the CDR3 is TGCGCCAGCAGCTTGGAACAGGGGGCATCGTCACCCCTCCACTTT.

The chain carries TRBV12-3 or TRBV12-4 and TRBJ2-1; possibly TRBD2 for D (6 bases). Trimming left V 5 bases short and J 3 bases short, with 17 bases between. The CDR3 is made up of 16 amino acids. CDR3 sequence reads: CASSGGTGNLYNEQFF. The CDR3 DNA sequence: TGTGCCAGCAGTGGGGGGACGGGAAATCTCTACAATGAGCAGTTCTTC.

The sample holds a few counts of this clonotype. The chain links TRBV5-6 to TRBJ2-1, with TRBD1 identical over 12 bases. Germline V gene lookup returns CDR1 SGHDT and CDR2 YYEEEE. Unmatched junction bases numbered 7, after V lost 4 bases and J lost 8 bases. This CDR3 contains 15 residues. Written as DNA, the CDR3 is TGTGCCAGCAGCGCCGGGACAGGGGGCCGATATGAGCAGTTCTTC. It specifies CASSAGTGGRYEQFF.

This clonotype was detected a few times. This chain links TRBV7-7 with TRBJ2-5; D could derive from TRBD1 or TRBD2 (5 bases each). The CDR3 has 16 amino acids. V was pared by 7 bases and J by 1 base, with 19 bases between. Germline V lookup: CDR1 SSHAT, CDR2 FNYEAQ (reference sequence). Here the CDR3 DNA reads TGTGCCAGCATGCGCGGTGCCGGGACGACCCAAGAGACCCAGTACTTC. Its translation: CASMRGAGTTQETQYF. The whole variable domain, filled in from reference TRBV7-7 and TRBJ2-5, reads GAGVSQSPRYKVTKRGQDVTLRCDPISSHATLYWYQQALGQGPEFLTYFNYEAQPDKSGLPSDRFSAERPEGSISTLTIQRTEQRDSAMYRCASMRGAGTTQETQYFGPGTRLLVL.

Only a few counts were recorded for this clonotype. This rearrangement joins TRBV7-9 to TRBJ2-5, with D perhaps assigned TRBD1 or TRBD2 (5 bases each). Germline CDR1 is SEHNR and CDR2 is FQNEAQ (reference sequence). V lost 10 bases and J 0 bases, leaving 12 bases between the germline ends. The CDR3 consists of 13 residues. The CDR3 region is CATRVGHQETQYF. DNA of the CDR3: TGTGCCACCCGTGTGGGACACCAAGAGACCCAGTACTTC.

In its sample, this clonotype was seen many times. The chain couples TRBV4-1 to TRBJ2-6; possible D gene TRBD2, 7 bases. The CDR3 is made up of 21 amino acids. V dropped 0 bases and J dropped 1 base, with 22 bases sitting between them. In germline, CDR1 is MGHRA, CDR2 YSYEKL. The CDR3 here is CASSQDFRGARLSSGANVLTF. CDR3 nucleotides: TGCGCCAGCAGCCAAGATTTTCGGGGGGCGCGGCTATCTTCTGGGGCCAACGTCCTGACTTTC.

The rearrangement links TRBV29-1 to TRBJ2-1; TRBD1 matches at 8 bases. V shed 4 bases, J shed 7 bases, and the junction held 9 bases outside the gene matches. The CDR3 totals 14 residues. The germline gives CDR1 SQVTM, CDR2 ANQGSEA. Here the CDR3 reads CSVVRSGGWNEQFF. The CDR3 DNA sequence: TGCAGCGTTGTAAGGTCAGGGGGCTGGAATGAGCAGTTCTTC.

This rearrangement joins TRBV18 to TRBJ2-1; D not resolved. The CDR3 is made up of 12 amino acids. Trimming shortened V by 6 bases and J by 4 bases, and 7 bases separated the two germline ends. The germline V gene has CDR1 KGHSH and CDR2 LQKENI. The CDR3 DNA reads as TGTGCCAGCTCGCCCGTTTACAATGAGCAGTTCTTC. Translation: CASSPVYNEQFF.